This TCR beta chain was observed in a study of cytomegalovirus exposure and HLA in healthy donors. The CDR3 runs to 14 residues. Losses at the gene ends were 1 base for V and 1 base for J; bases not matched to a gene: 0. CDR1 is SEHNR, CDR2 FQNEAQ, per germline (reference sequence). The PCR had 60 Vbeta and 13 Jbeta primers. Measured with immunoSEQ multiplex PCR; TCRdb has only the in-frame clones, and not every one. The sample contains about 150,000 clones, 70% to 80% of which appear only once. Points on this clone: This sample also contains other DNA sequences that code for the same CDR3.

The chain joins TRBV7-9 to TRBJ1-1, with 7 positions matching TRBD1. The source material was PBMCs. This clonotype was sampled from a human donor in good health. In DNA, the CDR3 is TGTGCCAGCAGCTTAGGACAGGGGAACACTGAAGCTTTCTTT. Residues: CASSLGQGNTEAFF. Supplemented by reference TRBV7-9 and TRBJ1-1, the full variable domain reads DTGVSQNPRHKITKRGQNVTFRCDPISEHNRLYWYRQTLGQGPEFLTYFQNEAQLEKSRLLSDRFSAERPKGSFSTLEIQRTEQGDSAMYLCASSLGQGNTEAFFGQGTRLTVV.